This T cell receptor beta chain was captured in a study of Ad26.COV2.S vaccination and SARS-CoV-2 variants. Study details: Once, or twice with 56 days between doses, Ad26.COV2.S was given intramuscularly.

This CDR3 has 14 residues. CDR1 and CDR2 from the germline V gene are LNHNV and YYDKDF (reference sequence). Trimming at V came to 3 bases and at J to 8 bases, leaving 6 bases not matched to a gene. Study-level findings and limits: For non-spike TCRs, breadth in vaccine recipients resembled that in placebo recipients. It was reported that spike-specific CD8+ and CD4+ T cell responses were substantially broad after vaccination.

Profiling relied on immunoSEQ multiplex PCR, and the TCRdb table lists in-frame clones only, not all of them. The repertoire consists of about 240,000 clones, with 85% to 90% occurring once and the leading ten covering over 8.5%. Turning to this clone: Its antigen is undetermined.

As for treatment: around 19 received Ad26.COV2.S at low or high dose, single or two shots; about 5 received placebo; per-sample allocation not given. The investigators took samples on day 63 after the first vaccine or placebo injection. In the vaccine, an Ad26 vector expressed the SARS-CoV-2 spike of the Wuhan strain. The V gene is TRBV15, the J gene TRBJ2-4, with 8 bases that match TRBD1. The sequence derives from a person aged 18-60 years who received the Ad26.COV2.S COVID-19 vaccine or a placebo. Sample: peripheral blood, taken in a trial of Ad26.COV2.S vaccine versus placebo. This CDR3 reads CATSRDRQGYIQYF. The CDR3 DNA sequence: TGTGCCACCAGCAGGGATCGACAGGGGTACATTCAGTACTTC.